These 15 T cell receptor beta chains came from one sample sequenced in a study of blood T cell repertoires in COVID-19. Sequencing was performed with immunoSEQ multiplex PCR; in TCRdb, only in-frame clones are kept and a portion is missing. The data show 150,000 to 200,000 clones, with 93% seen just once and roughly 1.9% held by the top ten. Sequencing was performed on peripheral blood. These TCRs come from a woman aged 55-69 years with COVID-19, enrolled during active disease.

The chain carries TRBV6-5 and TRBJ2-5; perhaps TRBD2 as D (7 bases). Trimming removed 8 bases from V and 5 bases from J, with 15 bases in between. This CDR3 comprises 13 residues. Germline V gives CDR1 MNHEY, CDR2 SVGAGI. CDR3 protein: CASLGGLWETQYF. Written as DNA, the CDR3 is TGTGCCAGCCTCGGGGGGCTTTGGGAGACCCAGTACTTC.

The CDR3 protein is CASSSGGDSNQPQHF. DNA of the CDR3: TGTGCCAGCAGTTCTGGAGGGGATAGCAATCAGCCCCAGCATTTT. The V call is TRBV9, the J call TRBJ1-5; possible D gene TRBD1, 5 bases. The CDR3 is 15 amino acids. The ends were cut back, 5 bases at V and 0 bases at J, with 12 bases in the middle. Per germline, CDR1 SGDLS and CDR2 YYNGEE.

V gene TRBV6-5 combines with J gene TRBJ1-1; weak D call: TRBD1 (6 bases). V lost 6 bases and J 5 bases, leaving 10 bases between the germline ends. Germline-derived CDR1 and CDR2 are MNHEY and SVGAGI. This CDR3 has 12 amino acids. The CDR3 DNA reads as TGTGCCAGCAGGAGGGGGGGGACTGAAGCTTTCTTT. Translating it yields CASRRGGTEAFF.

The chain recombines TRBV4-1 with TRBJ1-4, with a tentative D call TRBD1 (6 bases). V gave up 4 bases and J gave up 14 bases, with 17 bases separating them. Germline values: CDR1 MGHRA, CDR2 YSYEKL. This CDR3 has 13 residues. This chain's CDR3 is CASSRTPGTSLFF. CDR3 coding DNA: TGCGCCAGCAGCCGGACGCCCGGGACAAGTCTGTTTTTT.

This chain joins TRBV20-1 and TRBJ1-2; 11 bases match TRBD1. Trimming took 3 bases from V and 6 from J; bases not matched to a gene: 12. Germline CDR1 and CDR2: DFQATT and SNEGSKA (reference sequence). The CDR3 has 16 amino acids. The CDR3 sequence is CSASDRRDRGADGYTF. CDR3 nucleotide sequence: TGCAGTGCTAGTGACCGCAGGGACAGGGGGGCGGATGGCTACACCTTC.

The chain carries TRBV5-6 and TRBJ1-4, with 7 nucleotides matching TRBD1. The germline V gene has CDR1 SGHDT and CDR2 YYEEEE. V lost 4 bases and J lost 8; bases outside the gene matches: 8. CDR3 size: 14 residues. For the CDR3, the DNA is TGTGCCAGCAGCAACGGACAGGTCGGAGAAAAACTGTTTTTT. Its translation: CASSNGQVGEKLFF.

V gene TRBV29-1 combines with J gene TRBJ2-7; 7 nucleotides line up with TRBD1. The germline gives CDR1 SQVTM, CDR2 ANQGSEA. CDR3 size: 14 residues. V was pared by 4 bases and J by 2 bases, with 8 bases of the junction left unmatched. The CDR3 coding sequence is TGCAGCGTTGTCTGGAGACAGGGCCCCTACGAGCAGTACTTC. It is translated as CSVVWRQGPYEQYF.

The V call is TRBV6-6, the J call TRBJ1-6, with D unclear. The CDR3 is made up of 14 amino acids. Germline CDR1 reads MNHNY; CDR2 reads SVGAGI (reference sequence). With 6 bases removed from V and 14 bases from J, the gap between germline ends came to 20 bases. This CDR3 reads CASRIAVTAESLHF. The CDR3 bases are TGTGCCAGCAGAATAGCGGTGACCGCCGAGTCCCTCCACTTT.

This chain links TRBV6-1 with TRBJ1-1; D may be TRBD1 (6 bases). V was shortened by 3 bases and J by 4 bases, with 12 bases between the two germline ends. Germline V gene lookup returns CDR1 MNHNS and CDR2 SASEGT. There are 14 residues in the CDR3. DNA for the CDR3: TGTGCCAGCAGTGACAACAGGGCTCTCACTGAAGCTTTCTTT. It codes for CASSDNRALTEAFF.

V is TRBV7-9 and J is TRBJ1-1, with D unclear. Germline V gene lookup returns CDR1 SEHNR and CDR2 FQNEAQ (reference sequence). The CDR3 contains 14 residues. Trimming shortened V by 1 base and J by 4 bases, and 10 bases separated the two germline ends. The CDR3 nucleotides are TGTGCCAGCAGCTTAGGGCAGAGGAGCACTGAAGCTTTCTTT. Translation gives CASSLGQRSTEAFF. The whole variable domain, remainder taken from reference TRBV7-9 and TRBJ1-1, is DTGVSQNPRHKITKRGQNVTFRCDPISEHNRLYWYRQTLGQGPEFLTYFQNEAQLEKSRLLSDRFSAERPKGSFSTLEIQRTEQGDSAMYLCASSLGQRSTEAFFGQGTRLTVV.

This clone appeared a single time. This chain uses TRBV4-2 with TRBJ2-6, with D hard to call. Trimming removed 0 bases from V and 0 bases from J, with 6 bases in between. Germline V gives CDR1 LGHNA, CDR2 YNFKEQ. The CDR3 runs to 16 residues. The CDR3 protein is CASSQDASSGANVLTF. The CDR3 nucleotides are TGTGCCAGCAGCCAAGATGCCAGCTCTGGGGCCAACGTCCTGACTTTC.

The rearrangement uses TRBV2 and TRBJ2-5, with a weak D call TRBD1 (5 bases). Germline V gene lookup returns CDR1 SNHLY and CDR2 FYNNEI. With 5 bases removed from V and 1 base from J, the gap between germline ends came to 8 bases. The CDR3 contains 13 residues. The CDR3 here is CASSQGIQETQYF. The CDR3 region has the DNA TGTGCCAGCAGTCAGGGAATCCAAGAGACCCAGTACTTC.

CDR3 sequence reads: CASTGQISGNTIYF. Here the CDR3 DNA reads TGTGCCAGTACGGGACAGATCTCTGGAAACACCATATATTTT. V is TRBV19 and J is TRBJ1-3; TRBD1 agrees at 7 bases. This CDR3 region has 14 residues. Unmatched junction bases numbered 3, after V lost 7 bases and J lost 0 bases. Germline values: CDR1 LNHDA, CDR2 SQIVND (reference sequence).

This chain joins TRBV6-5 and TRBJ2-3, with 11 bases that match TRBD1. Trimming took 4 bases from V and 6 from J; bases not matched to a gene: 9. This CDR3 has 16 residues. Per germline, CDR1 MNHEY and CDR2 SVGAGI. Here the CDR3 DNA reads TGTGCCAGCAGTTCCGCCGGGACAGGGGGAACGGATACGCAGTATTTT. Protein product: CASSSAGTGGTDTQYF.

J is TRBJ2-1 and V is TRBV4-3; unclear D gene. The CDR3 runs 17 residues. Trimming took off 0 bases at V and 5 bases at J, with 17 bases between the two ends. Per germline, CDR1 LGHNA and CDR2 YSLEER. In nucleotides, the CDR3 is TGCGCCAGCAGCCAAGAGGAATACATAAGAGGCCACAATGAGCAGTTCTTC. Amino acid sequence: CASSQEEYIRGHNEQFF.